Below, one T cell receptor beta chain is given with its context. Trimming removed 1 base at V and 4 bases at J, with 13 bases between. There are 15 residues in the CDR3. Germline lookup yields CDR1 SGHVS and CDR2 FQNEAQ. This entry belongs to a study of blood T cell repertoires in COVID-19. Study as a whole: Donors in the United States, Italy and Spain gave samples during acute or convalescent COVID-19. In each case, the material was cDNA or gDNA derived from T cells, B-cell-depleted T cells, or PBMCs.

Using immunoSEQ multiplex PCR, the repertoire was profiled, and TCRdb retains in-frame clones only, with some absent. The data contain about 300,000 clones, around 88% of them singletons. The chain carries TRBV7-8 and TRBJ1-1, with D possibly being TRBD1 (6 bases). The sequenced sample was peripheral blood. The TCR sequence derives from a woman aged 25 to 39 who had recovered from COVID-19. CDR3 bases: TGTGCCAGCAGCTTAGAGTTGGGGGCGTTCACTGAAGCTTTCTTT. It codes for CASSLELGAFTEAFF.